This paragraph covers one TCR beta chain sequence. Antigen unknown. The data were obtained in a study of cytomegalovirus exposure and HLA in healthy donors. Overall study results and limits: In a later analysis, at a false discovery rate of 0.05, fewer than 20,000 TCR beta sequences were associated with HLA alleles.

Unrecorded immune exposure was likely among donors, who were nominally healthy when sampled. It was with 60 Vbeta and 13 Jbeta primers that the PCR ran. Assay: immunoSEQ multiplex PCR; the TCRdb copy retains only in-frame clones and omits some. The table includes around 50,000 clones, over 70% detected once. The CDR3 is 17 amino acids. The germline V gene has CDR1 SGHAT and CDR2 FQNNGV. V dropped 7 bases and J dropped 3; count of bases not matched to a gene: 16. The sequencing input was PBMCs. This sequence was found in a young man in good health and CMV-seropositive. The rearrangement joins TRBV11-2 to TRBJ2-5, with 8 bases aligning to TRBD1. The CDR3 sequence is CASNLGAGGRGEETQYF. The DNA of the CDR3 is TGTGCCAGCAACCTAGGCGCAGGGGGCAGGGGGGAAGAGACCCAGTACTTC.